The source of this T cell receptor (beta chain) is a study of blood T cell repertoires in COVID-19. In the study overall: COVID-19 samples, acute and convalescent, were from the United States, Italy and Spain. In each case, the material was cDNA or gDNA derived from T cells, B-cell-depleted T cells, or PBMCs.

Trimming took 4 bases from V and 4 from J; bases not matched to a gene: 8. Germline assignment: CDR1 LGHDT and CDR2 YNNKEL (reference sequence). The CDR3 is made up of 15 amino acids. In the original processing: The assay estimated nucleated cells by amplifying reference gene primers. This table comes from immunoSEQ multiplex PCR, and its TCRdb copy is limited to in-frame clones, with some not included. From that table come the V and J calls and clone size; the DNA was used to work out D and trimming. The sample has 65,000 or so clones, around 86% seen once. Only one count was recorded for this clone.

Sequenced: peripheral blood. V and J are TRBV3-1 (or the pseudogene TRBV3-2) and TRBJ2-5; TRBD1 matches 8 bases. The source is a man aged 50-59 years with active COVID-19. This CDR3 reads CASSLRTGFGETQYF. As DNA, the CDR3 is TGTGCCAGCAGCCTTCGGACAGGGTTCGGAGAGACCCAGTACTTC.